This record looks at one T cell receptor beta chain sequence and its context. This same CDR3 is encoded by further DNA sequences in the sample. The sample comes from a study of blood T cell repertoires in COVID-19. The CDR3 length is 13 residues. Germline CDR1 is GTSNPN and CDR2 is SVGIG (reference sequence). J was trimmed by 7 bases and V by 0 bases; bases with no gene match: 2. Data came from immunoSEQ multiplex PCR; TCRdb stores just in-frame clones and leaves some out. The table records about 280,000 clones, 85% of them present only once. This clonotype was sampled from a woman in her forties or fifties who had recovered from COVID-19. Sequences were obtained from PBMCs or T cells enriched from blood (not recorded which). The chain couples TRBV30 to TRBJ1-4; 7 bases line up with TRBD1. Here the CDR3 DNA reads TGTGCCTGGAGTGTAAGGGGGCGTGAAAAACTGTTTTTT. It codes for CAWSVRGREKLFF.